A selection of T cell receptor beta chains follows, all from one sample in a study of post-analysis software for immune sequencing data. TCRdb analysed the PCR reads with MiXCR anew, one entry per CDR3 protein. Altogether 750,000 to 950,000 distinct CDR3 sequences are present, around 50% being singletons, with the ten largest covering 4% to 5.5%. The sequenced material came from blood. Receptors originate from a girl aged 10 to 17 with multiple sclerosis. CDR3s include the opening cysteine and the closing phenylalanine or tryptophan. D genes are given only for firm matches. Size tells how often a clone was seen (once, few, many) or the class of an expanded clone, and some rows leave it out.

>TRBV7-9|TRBD1|few|TRBJ1-6
TGTGCCAGCAGCTCCCGAGGGACAGGGGATAATTCACCCCTCCACTTT
CASSSRGTGDNSPLHF
>TRBV7-2|NA|few|TRBJ2-3
TGTGCCAGCAGCTTAGTATCGGGACGATTTACAGATACGCAGTATTTT
CASSLVSGRFTDTQYF
>TRBV7-9|NA|NA|TRBJ1-4
TGTGCCAGCAGCACGACTCAGGGTTTGGGCGAAAAACTGTTTTTT
CASSTTQGLGEKLFF
>TRBV20-1|TRBD1|few|TRBJ2-1
TGCAGTGCCGGACAGGCGGGTCACAATGAGCAGTTCTTC
CSAGQAGHNEQFF
>TRBV5-1|NA|NA|TRBJ2-5
TGCGCCAGCAGGCCGACAGGCTACCAAGAGACCCAGTACTTC
CASRPTGYQETQYF
>TRBV9|TRBD1|NA|TRBJ2-7
TGTGCCAGCAGCGTGGGGCCAGGGGGTCCCTACGAGCAGTACTTC
CASSVGPGGPYEQYF
>TRBV3-1|NA|NA|TRBJ1-1
TGTGCCAGCAGCCCACAACGGAACACTGAAGCTTTCTTT
CASSPQRNTEAFF
>TRBV20-1|TRBD2|NA|TRBJ2-7
TGCAGTGCTAGAGGACTAGCGGGAGTCCGCTACGAGCAGTACTTC
CSARGLAGVRYEQYF
>TRBV7-2|NA|NA|TRBJ2-7
TGTGCCAGCAGTCGCGCGGGACAGAAGACCTACGAGCAGTACTTC
CASSRAGQKTYEQYF
>TRBV7-9|NA|NA|TRBJ2-7
TGTGCCAGCAGCTCTTCACCCTACGAGCAGTACTTC
CASSSSPYEQYF
>TRBV12-3/TRBV12-4|NA|NA|TRBJ2-5
TGTGCCAGCAGTCTAGGACCGCCCCAAGAGACCCAGTACTTC
CASSLGPPQETQYF
>TRBV20-1|NA|NA|TRBJ2-3
TGCAGTGCTAGTGACCGCTTCCGGGGGACAGATACGCAGTATTTT
CSASDRFRGTDTQYF
>TRBV2|TRBD1|NA|TRBJ1-1
TGTGCCAGCAGTGAAGCGGTGACAGGGGGAGACACTGAAGCTTTCTTT
CASSEAVTGGDTEAFF
>TRBV29-1|TRBD2|few|TRBJ2-5
TGCAGCGTTGAAGTGGGCCTAGCGGGAGGGGGTCAAGAGACCCAGTACTTC
CSVEVGLAGGGQETQYF
>TRBV6-5|TRBD1|NA|TRBJ1-2
TGTGCCAGCAGTTGGACAGGAAGCTATGGCTACACCTTC
CASSWTGSYGYTF
>TRBV7-9|NA|NA|TRBJ2-7
TGTGCCAGCAGCTCCCTCTCCGCCGAGCAGTACTTC
CASSSLSAEQYF
>TRBV10-3|TRBD1|NA|TRBJ1-2
TGTGCCATCAGTGAACGACAGGGAGGTGGCTGCACCTTC
CAISERQGGGCTF
>TRBV28|TRBD2|NA|TRBJ2-7
TGTGCCAGCATAGGGACTAGCGGGAGTATATCCTACGAGCAGTACTTC
CASIGTSGSISYEQYF
>TRBV20-1|TRBD2|NA|TRBJ2-5
TGCAGTGCCACAGCGGGAGGAGGAGAGACCCAGTACTTC
CSATAGGGETQYF
>TRBV5-1|TRBD1|few|TRBJ2-4
TGCGCCAGCAGCTCGGTTGGACAGGGGGCGAACATTCAGTACTTC
CASSSVGQGANIQYF
>TRBV7-2|NA|NA|TRBJ2-7
TGTGCCAGCCGCTTCGACATTGTCTCCTACGAGCAGTACTTC
CASRFDIVSYEQYF
>TRBV6-5|NA|once|TRBJ2-7
TGTGCCAGCAGACCCAGGGCCGAACGTTGGATCTACGAGCAGTACTTC
CASRPRAERWIYEQYF
>TRBV7-2|NA|NA|TRBJ2-7
TGTGCCAGCAGCTTAGAACCCCCCGGGGAGCAGTACTTC
CASSLEPPGEQYF
>TRBV7-6|TRBD2|NA|TRBJ2-7
TGTGCCAGCAGCAATCACCGGACTAGCGGTTCCTACGAGCAGTACTTC
CASSNHRTSGSYEQYF
>TRBV12-3/TRBV12-4|TRBD2|few|TRBJ2-5
TGTGCCAGCGGAGTACATGCGGGAGCGGTAGAGCAGTACTTC
CASGVHAGAVEQYF
>TRBV15|NA|NA|TRBJ2-7
TGTGCCACCAGCAATCTACGCGGGCCCTACGAGCAGTACTTC
CATSNLRGPYEQYF
>TRBV10-3|TRBD2|NA|TRBJ2-1
TGTGCCATCAGTGAGCCTATTAGTGGACTAGCGGGAAGAGAGGATGAGCAGTTCTTC
CAISEPISGLAGREDEQFF
>TRBV28|NA|NA|TRBJ2-7
TGTGCCAGCTCCCGCGGGACCGCGAGTGAGCAGTACTTC
CASSRGTASEQYF
>TRBV5-1|NA|once|TRBJ2-7
TGCGCCAGCAGCGTCGGCCCCCGGGGGTCCATCTACGAGCAGTACTTC
CASSVGPRGSIYEQYF
>TRBV4-2|TRBD2|NA|TRBJ2-1
TGTGCCAGCAGCCAAGAAAGGGGCCCGCGGGAGGGGAGCAATGAGCAGTTCTTC
CASSQERGPREGSNEQFF
>TRBV20-1|TRBD1|NA|TRBJ1-2
TGCAGTGCTAGAAGGTTCGGACAGGAAGGGGATGGCTACACCTTC
CSARRFGQEGDGYTF
>TRBV6-1|NA|NA|TRBJ2-5
TGTGCCAGCAGTGAAGCGCGCAGAAGGAACGTGCAGTACTTC
CASSEARRRNVQYF
>TRBV29-1|TRBD2|NA|TRBJ2-1
TGCAGCGTTGAAGATCTTGCGGGAGTTTACAATGAGCAGTTCTTC
CSVEDLAGVYNEQFF
>TRBV20-1|NA|few|TRBJ2-1
TGCAGTGCTAGAGTTCCAGGGGTCCTTAATGAGCAGTTCTTC
CSARVPGVLNEQFF
>TRBV6-9|NA|NA|TRBJ2-7
TGTGCCAGCAGTTTCCGGAGCCCCTACGAGCAGTACTTC
CASSFRSPYEQYF
>TRBV29-1|NA|NA|TRBJ2-1
TGCAGCGTTGAGATGGGTTCGGTCAATGAGCAGTTCTTC
CSVEMGSVNEQFF
>TRBV7-3|TRBD1|few|TRBJ2-3
TGTGCCAGCAGCTTAGCCCCCACCGGGACAGCTAGACCTAATACGCAGTATTTT
CASSLAPTGTARPNTQYF
>TRBV6-5|NA|NA|TRBJ2-1
TGTGCCAGCAGTACTCTAATAGGGCAGTGGCATAATGAGCAGTTCTTC
CASSTLIGQWHNEQFF
>TRBV7-9|TRBD1|NA|TRBJ1-2
TGTGCCAGCAGCTTGACAGGGGATGCCTATGGCTACACCTTC
CASSLTGDAYGYTF
>TRBV19|TRBD2|few|TRBJ2-5
TGTGCCAGTAGCTCAACCTGGGGGGGAGAGACCCAGTACTTC
CASSSTWGGETQYF
>TRBV29-1|TRBD2|once|TRBJ2-7
TGCAGCGTTGCGGGACTAGCGGGAGGGGGGAGCTCCTACGAGCAGTACTTC
CSVAGLAGGGSSYEQYF
>TRBV4-1|NA|NA|TRBJ2-7
TGCGCCAGCAGCACCCGGGACACGAGCTCCTACGAGCAGTACTTC
CASSTRDTSSYEQYF